The clone carrying this T cell receptor (beta chain) was seen repeatedly, ten times or more. Its target is not known. These data originate in a study of T-cell reconstitution after alpha-beta-depleted transplantation in children. The germline V and J ends were trimmed by 6 bases and 1 base, with 11 bases remaining between them. The germline V gene has CDR1 KGHSH and CDR2 LQKENI. This CDR3 is 14 amino acids long. Whole-study findings and limits: Newly made T cells mostly supplied T-cell counts and diversity one year after transplant. About two months after transplant, alpha-beta T cells reportedly came from several hundred expanded graft clones. Certain patients had high TCRbeta diversity at day 60, and it came from recipient T cells and thymic progenitors that survived.

Using unique molecular identifiers, the investigators prepared the TCRbeta library. TCRdb itself ran the PCR reads through MiXCR, one entry per CDR3 protein. The sample includes about 120,000 distinct CDR3 sequences, around 23% of them seen just once. The material sequenced was PBMCs, mostly from graft donor cells, taken 180 days after TCRalphabeta/CD19-depleted stem cell transplant. This clonotype was sampled from a male patient between 2 and 10 years old who had a stem cell transplant for chronic granulomatous disease, so the T cells may come from the graft donor. This chain connects TRBV18 to TRBJ2-3; D remains ambiguous. CDR3 sequence: CASSPVTGTDTQYF. The CDR3 nucleotides read TGTGCCAGCTCCCCCGTAACGGGCACAGATACGCAGTATTTT. The whole variable domain, filled in from reference TRBV18 and TRBJ2-3, reads NAGVMQNPRHLVRRRGQEARLRCSPMKGHSHVYWYRQLPEEGLKFMVYLQKENIIDESGMPKERFSAEFPKEGPSILRIQQVVRGDSAAYFCASSPVTGTDTQYFGPGTRLTVL.